This T cell receptor (beta chain) was sequenced for a study of blood T cell repertoires in COVID-19. Background on the study: COVID-19 samples collected from the United States, Italy and Spain covered acute and convalescent phases. PBMCs, B-cell-depleted T cells, or T cells provided the cDNA or gDNA that made up the material.

Trimming removed 5 bases at V and 0 bases at J, with 16 bases between. The CDR3 sequence is 17 residues long. Germline CDR1 reads MNHEY; CDR2 reads SMNVEV (reference sequence). Repertoires were generated with immunoSEQ multiplex PCR, while TCRdb's copy carries only in-frame clones and drops some. Here the sample spans roughly 130,000 clones, roughly four fifths being singletons. This TCR was sampled from a woman in her 50s with acute or convalescent COVID-19. The genes are TRBV27 and TRBJ1-4; D unresolved. Specimen: peripheral blood. The CDR3 loop is CASSRGSVVTTNEKLFF. For the CDR3, the DNA is TGTGCCAGCAGTCGCGGGAGCGTGGTTACAACTAATGAAAAACTGTTTTTT. Combining the CDR3 with reference TRBV27 and TRBJ1-4 gives the whole variable domain EAQVTQNPRYLITVTGKKLTVTCSQNMNHEYMSWYRQDPGLGLRQIYYSMNVEVTDKGDVPEGYKVSRKEKRNFPLILESPSPNQTSLYFCASSRGSVVTTNEKLFFGSGTQLSVL.